Each of the 13 T cell receptor beta chains below was sequenced from the same sample in a study of blood T cell repertoires in COVID-19. The data were produced by immunoSEQ multiplex PCR, yet TCRdb's version contains in-frame clones alone and is incomplete. Of nearly 90,000 clones in the sample, roughly 87% were seen once. Sequenced: peripheral blood. These receptors originate from a man in his late teens or twenties with COVID-19, enrolled during active disease.

This clone has just a few counts. The chain is built from TRBV6-1 and TRBJ1-5, with D uncertain. The ends were cut back, 1 base at V and 3 bases at J, with 10 bases in the middle. This CDR3 has 15 residues. Germline CDR1 reads MNHNS; CDR2 reads SASEGT. The chain's CDR3 is CASSEGRRDNQPQHF. CDR3 in DNA: TGTGCCAGCAGTGAAGGCCGGAGGGACAATCAGCCCCAGCATTTT.

The chain recombines TRBV11-2 with TRBJ2-7, with D perhaps TRBD1 (5 bases). V lost 4 bases to trimming and J lost 7 bases, with 11 bases between them. Looked up from germline, CDR1 is SGHAT and CDR2 is FQNNGV. This CDR3 is built from 12 residues. For the CDR3, the DNA is TGTGCCAGCAGCTACAGGCTCTTGGAGCAGTACTTC. Translating gives CASSYRLLEQYF.

This clone was counted many times. The chain employs TRBV10-3 and TRBJ1-6; no clear D. Germline lookup yields CDR1 ENHRY and CDR2 SYGVKD. Between the trimmed V and J ends, which lost 0 bases and 9 bases, there was a span of 6 bases. This CDR3 region has 13 residues. CDR3 sequence: CAISESLSSPLHF. CDR3 bases: TGTGCCATCAGTGAGTCTTTATCTTCACCCCTCCACTTT.

The gene calls are TRBV19 and TRBJ2-1; D is possibly TRBD2 (6 bases). The CDR3 covers 12 residues. The V end lost 5 bases, the J end lost 12 bases, and 14 bases lay between the germline ends. Germline V lookup: CDR1 LNHDA, CDR2 SQIVND (reference sequence). CDR3 sequence: CASSLGGTVQFF. The CDR3 bases are TGTGCCAGTAGTTTAGGAGGGACTGTGCAGTTCTTC.

The chain employs TRBV7-2 and TRBJ2-7, with D possibly being TRBD1 (5 bases). From germline, CDR1 is SGHTA and CDR2 FQGNSA. Trimming shortened V by 3 bases and J by 3 bases, and 15 bases separated the two germline ends. The CDR3 spans 15 residues. CDR3 in DNA: TGTGCCAGCAGCTTGGGGCAGGCGACCTTCTACGAGCAGTACTTC. Amino acids: CASSLGQATFYEQYF.

The gene calls are TRBV28 and TRBJ1-5, with 8 bases aligning to TRBD1. The V gene's germline CDR1 is MDHEN and CDR2 SYDVKM. V lost 5 bases and J lost 3; bases outside the gene matches: 3. The CDR3 loop spans 14 amino acids. The CDR3 spells CASSTTGDNQPQHF. In nucleotides, the CDR3 is TGTGCCAGCAGTACGACAGGGGACAATCAGCCCCAGCATTTT. Combining the CDR3 with reference TRBV28 and TRBJ1-5 gives the whole variable domain DVKVTQSSRYLVKRTGEKVFLECVQDMDHENMFWYRQDPGLGLRLIYFSYDVKMKEKGDIPEGYSVSREKKERFSLILESASTNQTSMYLCASSTTGDNQPQHFGDGTRLSIL.

The chain combines TRBV2 with TRBJ2-7; D possibly corresponds to TRBD2 (5 bases). The CDR3 has 11 amino acids. Trimming shortened V by 7 bases and J by 2 bases, and 6 bases separated the two germline ends. From germline, CDR1 is SNHLY and CDR2 FYNNEI. The CDR3 nucleotides read TGTGCCAGCACTAGCCCCTACGAGCAGTACTTC. It encodes CASTSPYEQYF.

This clone was counted once. CDR3 protein: CASSLEPSGRAGELFF. CDR3 nucleotide sequence: TGTGCCAGCAGCTTGGAGCCTAGCGGGAGGGCCGGGGAGCTGTTTTTT. The V gene is TRBV5-4, the J gene TRBJ2-2, with TRBD2 identical over 12 bases. Germline trimming cut 0 bases from V and 6 bases from J; bases unmatched to any gene: 3. Germline V CDR1 and CDR2: SGHNT, YYREEE (reference sequence). The CDR3 has 16 amino acids.

This clone was detected once. The V and J genes are TRBV6-5 and TRBJ2-2, with D tentatively TRBD2 (5 bases). V was pared by 7 bases and J by 0 bases, with 9 bases between. The CDR3 is 14 amino acids. The germline CDR1 and CDR2 sequences are MNHEY and SVGAGI. The CDR3 coding sequence is TGTGCCAGCACCATCGGGACGAACACCGGGGAGCTGTTTTTT. Encoded protein: CASTIGTNTGELFF.

The chain employs TRBV7-2 and TRBJ2-2; D gene unclear. Trimming cost V 0 bases and J 1 base, with 6 bases left between them. CDR3 length equals 15 residues. Per the germline V gene, CDR1 is SGHTA and CDR2 is FQGNSA. CDR3 bases: TGTGCCAGCAGCTTAGCTAGCCAGAACACCGGGGAGCTGTTTTTT. This encodes CASSLASQNTGELFF.

V usage is TRBV5-1 and J usage is TRBJ2-7; D possibly corresponds to TRBD1 (6 bases). The CDR3 is made up of 16 amino acids. Germline CDR1 SGHRS, CDR2 YFSETQ. Trimming cost V 1 base and J 0 bases, with 14 bases left between them. The CDR3 spells CASSLWSGVSSYEQYF. The CDR3 bases are TGCGCCAGCAGCTTGTGGTCAGGGGTAAGCTCCTACGAGCAGTACTTC.

The V call is TRBV11-2, the J call TRBJ2-5, with 12 bases matching TRBD2. CDR1 is SGHAT, CDR2 FQNNGV, per germline. The CDR3 totals 16 residues. Losses at the gene ends were 0 bases for V and 5 bases for J; bases not matched to a gene: 4. CDR3 bases: TGTGCCAGCAGCTTAGATCTAGCGGGAGGGATGGAGACCCAGTACTTC. It yields the protein CASSLDLAGGMETQYF.

The chain joins TRBV4-2 to TRBJ2-7; possible D gene TRBD2, 5 bases. Germline CDR1 is LGHNA and CDR2 is YNFKEQ. CDR3 size: 16 residues. Between the trimmed V and J ends, which lost 0 bases and 0 bases, there was a span of 12 bases. As DNA, the CDR3 is TGTGCCAGCAGCCAAGATCGTGAAGGAGGCTCCTACGAGCAGTACTTC. It is translated as CASSQDREGGSYEQYF.